This T cell receptor beta chain was retrieved from a study of cytomegalovirus exposure and HLA in healthy donors. Produced via immunoSEQ multiplex PCR; TCRdb's table is partial and in-frame only. Of hundreds of thousands of clones in the sample, approximately 84% were seen once. The CDR3 consists of 14 residues. Trimming shortened V by 5 bases and J by 4 bases, and 13 bases separated the two germline ends. Germline assignment: CDR1 MNHEY and CDR2 SMNVEV (reference sequence). Sequencing was performed on PBMCs. This TCR came from a man between 18 and 29 years old in good health and CMV-seropositive. The chain joins TRBV27 to TRBJ2-3, with D maybe TRBD1 (6 bases). The CDR3 sequence is CASSPPRGPDTQYF. The CDR3 nucleotides read TGTGCCAGCAGTCCGCCCAGGGGCCCAGATACGCAGTATTTT.